This T cell receptor (beta chain) was identified in a study of CXCR3-negative and CXCR3-positive naive CD8 T cells. Findings of the study overall: CXCR3-positive naive cells carried more hydrophobic TRB CDR3s than CXCR3-negative naive cells did. For naive cells, CXCR3-negative and CXCR3-positive subsets had similar TRBV-TRBJ usage; for memory cells, usage differed.

UMI labels and 5' RACE were used to prepare the TRB cDNA libraries. TCRdb re-called the 5' RACE reads and shows each CDR3 protein once, DNA omitted. This sample's table reports over 95,000 distinct CDR3 sequences. On this clonotype: Its antigen is not identified.

The sample was naive CXCR3+ CD8+ T cells from blood. Stated subset: CD45RO-CCR7+CD27+CD95- naive CD8+ T cells expressing CXCR3 (TNR3+). The receptor comes from a human donor in good health. Some clones in this sample may be carry-over from other donors' samples.

CDR3 amino acids: CSARGAGGHNEQFF. The chain has TRBV20-1 and TRBJ2-1; TCRdb reports TRBD2, a call that lacks DNA to check it against. This CDR3 is built from 14 residues. Germline V gene data show CDR1 as DFQATT and CDR2 as SNEGSKA (reference sequence).